This T cell receptor beta chain was recorded in a study of spatial heterogeneity in lung cancer. The overall study: Follow-up PBMC specimens underwent sequencing when available; their median timing was around 2 years after resection.

This clonotype was found a few times. Antigen: not known. Trimming cost V 6 bases and J 4 bases; bases outside gene matches: 6. This CDR3 has 16 residues. Whole-study findings and limits: In blood, ubiquitous expanded tumor TCRs appeared more at resection than follow-up.

Described time point: blood at routine non-recurrence follow-up after resection. Unsorted whole RNA samples from tumor, nontumor lung or frozen PBMC were sequenced. MiXCR, run by TCRdb on the 5' RACE reads, gives a single entry per CDR3 protein. The sample consists of 85,000 to 100,000 distinct CDR3 sequences, approximately 19% of them appearing once. The chain is built from TRBV12-3 or TRBV12-4 and TRBJ2-1; TRBD2 matches at 13 bases. The source material was PBMCs, sampled at follow-up. This clonotype was sampled from a male donor with early-stage non-small cell lung cancer. CDR3 in amino acids: CASSKTSGRGYNEQFF. The CDR3 DNA reads as TGTGCCAGCAGCAAAACTAGCGGGAGGGGTTACAATGAGCAGTTCTTC.